This T cell receptor beta chain derives from a study of beta chain features in type 1 diabetes. The overall study: Cells sorted and examined across all samples totaled 90 million to 120 million. General observations from the study: TCRB CDR3 length was moderately but significantly reduced in all four CD4+ subsets of Type 1 diabetes patients. Any HLA effect on TCRB rearrangement was left unresolved by small sub-analyses. Although PCR might favor shorter templates, it would do so equally in patients and controls.

About this clone itself: Its antigen is not identified.

CD4+ cells of the naive, central memory, regulatory and stem cell-like memory types were sorted via CD45RO/CCR7/CD25/CD127/CD95/CD27. The investigators reverse transcribed all of the isolated RNA, so they sequenced expressed TCRB transcripts. Only in-frame clones appear in the TCRdb table, and some are missing; sequencing was by immunoSEQ multiplex PCR. The data show 640,000 or so clones, roughly 13% seen once. This CDR3 spans 18 amino acids. In germline, CDR1 is LNHNV, CDR2 YYDKDF (reference sequence). Trimming took off 2 bases at V and 1 base at J, with 19 bases between the two ends. This clonotype was sampled from a man between 18 and 35 years old with type 1 diabetes. Material for sequencing was naive CD4+ T cells from blood. The genes are TRBV15 and TRBJ2-3; D possibly corresponds to TRBD2 (7 bases). The CDR3 nucleotides are TGTGCCACCAGCAGACGGGCCCTGGGGGGGGCCGGCACAGATACGCAGTATTTT. It is translated as CATSRRALGGAGTDTQYF.